Following are 17 T cell receptor beta chains from one sample sequenced in a study of blood T cell repertoires in COVID-19. Libraries were prepared by immunoSEQ multiplex PCR; TCRdb keeps only in-frame clonotypes and omits some of them. The sample has under 500,000 clones; 70% to 90% are singletons. Sequencing was performed on PBMCs or T cells enriched from blood (not recorded which). All receptors come from a woman under 30 with acute COVID-19.

V usage is TRBV20-1 and J usage is TRBJ2-5; perhaps TRBD2 as D (5 bases). V lost 3 bases and J lost 1, with 9 bases in between. The CDR3 has 13 residues. CDR1 is DFQATT and CDR2 is SNEGSKA in the germline V gene (reference sequence). The CDR3 reads CSASLSGQETQYF. DNA for the CDR3: TGCAGTGCTAGTCTCAGCGGCCAAGAGACCCAGTACTTC.

The V call is TRBV14, the J call TRBJ2-7; 11 bases agree with TRBD1. CDR1 and CDR2 (germline): SGHDN, FVKESK. The CDR3 length is 16 residues. The trim removed 1 base at V and 2 bases at J, leaving 4 bases unmatched. The CDR3 protein is CASSQVEGQGAYEQYF. CDR3 nucleotide sequence: TGTGCCAGCAGCCAAGTCGAGGGACAGGGGGCCTACGAGCAGTACTTC.

The CDR3 loop is CASSFWGGLAGGPPSYNEQFF. The CDR3 region has the DNA TGCGCCAGCAGCTTTTGGGGGGGACTAGCGGGAGGGCCCCCCTCCTACAATGAGCAGTTCTTC. The chain recombines TRBV5-1 with TRBJ2-1; 16 nucleotides line up with TRBD2. Looked up from germline, CDR1 is SGHRS and CDR2 is YFSETQ. The CDR3 covers 21 residues. V lost 2 bases and J lost 0; bases outside the gene matches: 11.

The rearrangement uses TRBV2 and TRBJ2-5, with D possibly matching TRBD2 (5 bases). The CDR3 is 12 residues long. Germline values: CDR1 SNHLY, CDR2 FYNNEI. V lost 8 bases and J 2 bases, leaving 9 bases between the germline ends. CDR3 protein: CASGERQETQYF. CDR3 DNA sequence: TGTGCCAGCGGGGAGCGGCAAGAGACCCAGTACTTC.

V gene TRBV4-3 combines with J gene TRBJ2-7; D is uncertain. CDR3 length equals 14 residues. V gave up 0 bases and J gave up 4 bases, with 10 bases separating them. Germline CDR1 is LGHNA and CDR2 is YSLEER. The CDR3 region is CASSQDLSAYEQYF. The CDR3 coding sequence is TGCGCCAGCAGCCAAGATTTGAGCGCTTACGAGCAGTACTTC.

V gene TRBV19 combines with J gene TRBJ2-2; TRBD2 aligns across 14 bases. Per germline, CDR1 LNHDA and CDR2 SQIVND (reference sequence). Unmatched junction bases numbered 7, after V lost 3 bases and J lost 7 bases. This CDR3 is built from 17 residues. CDR3 DNA: TGTGCCAGTAGTATTCGACTAGCGGGAGGGCCAGGCGGGGAGCTGTTTTTT. Translating gives CASSIRLAGGPGGELFF.

V usage is TRBV2 and J usage is TRBJ1-5; possibly TRBD1 for D (5 bases). The length of the CDR3 is 18 residues. V was shortened by 6 bases and J by 0 bases, with 21 bases between the two germline ends. The germline CDR1 and CDR2 sequences are SNHLY and FYNNEI. CDR3 sequence (DNA): TGTGCCAGCAGGGTGGAGGTGCAGGGCGGGAATAGCAATCAGCCCCAGCATTTT. This gives the protein CASRVEVQGGNSNQPQHF.

This chain uses TRBV28 with TRBJ2-2; 7 nucleotides line up with TRBD2. V dropped 5 bases and J dropped 1; count of bases not matched to a gene: 7. The CDR3 contains 16 residues. Germline-derived CDR1 and CDR2 are MDHEN and SYDVKM. The CDR3 DNA reads as TGTGCCAGCAGTACCCCCGCTAGCGGGAACACCGGGGAGCTGTTTTTT. It encodes CASSTPASGNTGELFF.

The chain recombines TRBV2 with TRBJ2-7; D unclear. V was shortened by 6 bases and J by 3 bases, with 6 bases between the two germline ends. Per germline, CDR1 SNHLY and CDR2 FYNNEI. CDR3 length: 11 residues. CDR3 DNA: TGTGCCAGCAGGAACTTCTACGAGCAGTACTTC. Amino acids: CASRNFYEQYF.

This chain joins TRBV2 and TRBJ1-1; D is perhaps TRBD1 (5 bases). The length of the CDR3 is 12 residues. The V gene lost 10 bases and the J gene lost 5 bases, with 14 bases spanning the gap. Germline CDR1 reads SNHLY; CDR2 reads FYNNEI. The CDR3 sequence: CATPGARTEAFF. Here the CDR3 DNA reads TGTGCCACTCCTGGGGCGCGGACTGAAGCTTTCTTT.

CDR3 DNA: TGTGCCAGCAGCTTCGGGACGCAGCCAGGGGATGAGCAGTTCTTC. Translation gives CASSFGTQPGDEQFF. The V gene is TRBV9, the J gene TRBJ2-1; D is possibly TRBD1 (6 bases). This CDR3 has 15 amino acids. V lost 4 bases, J lost 8 bases, and 19 bases lay in between. Per the germline V gene, CDR1 is SGDLS and CDR2 is YYNGEE.

This clone was counted once. The rearrangement links TRBV12-5 to TRBJ2-1; 8 bases agree with TRBD2. The V gene's germline CDR1 is LGHNT and CDR2 FRNRAP. After removal of 6 bases from V and 5 bases from J, the junction contained 18 bases not matched to a gene. The CDR3 contains 18 residues. Here the CDR3 reads CASGSRWDSGVTHNEQFF. CDR3 DNA sequence: TGTGCTAGTGGCTCAAGGTGGGATAGCGGGGTAACTCACAATGAGCAGTTCTTC.

J is TRBJ2-3 and V is TRBV4-1, with a weak D call TRBD2 (6 bases). CDR1 MGHRA and CDR2 YSYEKL come from the germline V gene. The ends were cut back, 4 bases at V and 2 bases at J, with 16 bases in the middle. The CDR3 is 16 residues long. The CDR3: CASSLTNAGFTDTQYF. The CDR3 region has the DNA TGCGCCAGCAGCCTTACAAACGCGGGATTCACAGATACGCAGTATTTT.

V gene TRBV12-5 combines with J gene TRBJ2-5, with 7 nucleotides matching TRBD1. V was pared by 4 bases and J by 2 bases, with 1 base of the junction left unmatched. Germline CDR1 is LGHNT and CDR2 is FRNRAP. The CDR3 is made up of 13 amino acids. As DNA, the CDR3 is TGTGCTAGTGGTTCGGGACAGCAAGAGACCCAGTACTTC. This encodes CASGSGQQETQYF.

V gene TRBV20-1 combines with J gene TRBJ2-7, with 8 bases matching TRBD1. The J segment lost 6 bases and the V segment lost 3 bases, leaving 10 bases of the junction unmatched. This CDR3 is built from 14 residues. Per the germline V gene, CDR1 is DFQATT and CDR2 is SNEGSKA (reference sequence). This CDR3 is CSASPGQVEFEQYF. The CDR3 DNA reads as TGCAGTGCTAGTCCGGGACAGGTAGAGTTCGAGCAGTACTTC.

This clone was found once. The chain couples TRBV11-2 to TRBJ1-1, with no clear D. Germline V gene lookup returns CDR1 SGHAT and CDR2 FQNNGV. V lost 3 bases and J lost 7, with 12 bases in between. The CDR3 runs to 13 residues. CDR3 sequence (DNA): TGTGCCAGCAGCTTTAGCCTTAAAGATGAAGCTTTCTTT. Its protein product is CASSFSLKDEAFF.

The chain couples TRBV3-1 (or the pseudogene TRBV3-2) to TRBJ1-3; D unresolved. The germline V and J ends were trimmed by 4 bases and 4 bases, with 14 bases remaining between them. The germline CDR1 and CDR2 sequences are LGHDT and YNNKEL (reference sequence). This CDR3 spans 15 amino acids. The CDR3 is CASSPLLGLGNTIYF. In nucleotides, the CDR3 is TGTGCCAGCAGCCCCCTGCTAGGACTCGGAAACACCATATATTTT.